Shown below are 11 T cell receptor beta chains from a single sample sequenced in a study of blood T cell repertoires in COVID-19 (dated by TCRdb to 2018 to 2021). Library preparation was by the immunoSEQ multiplex PCR assay. The table comes from immuneACCESS by way of TCRdb, which keeps in-frame sequences with V and J called. Part of the clones is missing from these tables; in studies checked, under half for an unresolved V gene and the rest for unknown reasons. For this sample the table gives 30,000 to 35,000 clones, of which around 85% were detected only once. The ten largest clones take up roughly 15% of the sample. Sequencing used peripheral blood. The receptors were sampled from a human donor with acute or convalescent COVID-19. The donor label of this sample is uncertain.

This rearrangement joins TRBV5-5 to TRBJ1-2; 7 positions agree with TRBD1. The CDR3 has 16 amino acids. V dropped 1 base and J dropped 4; count of bases not matched to a gene: 10. CDR1 and CDR2 (germline): SGHKS, YYEKEE (reference sequence). The CDR3 spells CASSLLQASGGYGYTF. The DNA for the CDR3 is TGTGCCAGCAGCTTGCTCCAGGCGTCAGGGGGCTATGGCTACACCTTC.

The chain links TRBV3-1 (or the pseudogene TRBV3-2) to TRBJ1-6; perhaps TRBD1 as D (6 bases). The length of the CDR3 is 15 residues. Trimming pared 4 bases from V and 7 bases from J, leaving 14 bases between. Germline CDR1 and CDR2: LGHDT and YNNKEL (reference sequence). The CDR3 DNA is TGTGCCAGCAGCCCCACGGCAGGGGCGAATTCACCCCTCCACTTT. It yields the protein CASSPTAGANSPLHF.

V usage is TRBV9 and J usage is TRBJ2-7; 10 positions match TRBD2. Unmatched junction bases numbered 6, after V lost 0 bases and J lost 6 bases. The CDR3 totals 15 residues. In germline, CDR1 is SGDLS, CDR2 YYNGEE. In DNA, the CDR3 is TGTGCCAGCAGCGTAGCGAGCGGGAGGGCTTCCGAGCAGTACTTC. It specifies CASSVASGRASEQYF.

The count of this clone is one. The rearrangement links TRBV5-4 to TRBJ2-3, with 7 bases aligning to TRBD2. J was trimmed by 0 bases and V by 2 bases; bases with no gene match: 3. Germline V lookup: CDR1 SGHNT, CDR2 YYREEE (reference sequence). The CDR3 has 15 residues. The CDR3 spells CASSLSGTSTDTQYF. For the CDR3, the DNA is TGTGCCAGCAGCTTAAGCGGGACTAGCACAGATACGCAGTATTTT.

V and J are TRBV9 and TRBJ1-1, with no clear D. Trimming removed 2 bases at V and 1 base at J, with 6 bases between. CDR1 is SGDLS and CDR2 is YYNGEE in the germline V gene. The CDR3 runs to 13 residues. The DNA of the CDR3 is TGTGCCAGCAGCGTTCGTAGGAACACTGAAGCTTTCTTT. Amino acids: CASSVRRNTEAFF.

The V call is TRBV5-1, the J call TRBJ1-1, with 7 positions matching TRBD1. Germline V lookup: CDR1 SGHRS, CDR2 YFSETQ. V was clipped by 4 bases and J by 5 bases; unmatched bases: 11. The CDR3 is 15 residues long. In DNA form, the CDR3 reads TGCGCCAGCAGCCCAGGCGACAGGGTACGGACTGAAGCTTTCTTT. It codes for CASSPGDRVRTEAFF.

The chain carries TRBV3-1 (or the pseudogene TRBV3-2) and TRBJ2-7; D is unclear. V was clipped by 0 bases and J by 5 bases, with 5 bases between them. The V gene's germline CDR1 is LGHDT and CDR2 YNNKEL (reference sequence). The CDR3 is made up of 12 amino acids. CDR3 coding DNA: TGTGCCAGCAGCCAAGAATTCAACGAGCAGTACTTC. This codes for CASSQEFNEQYF.

The CDR3 here is CASSSPGGLNYGYTF. CDR3 in DNA: TGTGCCAGCAGCTCGCCAGGGGGACTGAACTATGGCTACACCTTC. The rearrangement joins TRBV5-8 to TRBJ1-2; 7 positions agree with TRBD1. The CDR3 contains 15 residues. Trimming at V came to 3 bases and at J to 2 bases, leaving 7 bases not matched to a gene. Germline V gives CDR1 SGHTS, CDR2 YDEGEE.

This rearrangement joins TRBV5-3 to TRBJ2-1, with D maybe TRBD1 (5 bases). TRBV5-3 is flagged as an ORF with uncertain function. Trimming stripped 0 bases from V and 9 bases from J, with 16 bases between. CDR3 length equals 15 residues. Here the CDR3 reads CARSLVQDPVGEQFF. DNA for the CDR3: TGTGCCAGAAGCTTGGTACAGGATCCGGTCGGTGAGCAGTTCTTC.

DNA of the CDR3: TGTGCCAGCAGCCCGACAGGGACTGGGGCACAGTTCTTC. This gives the protein CASSPTGTGAQFF. The genes are TRBV2 and TRBJ2-1, with D perhaps matching TRBD1 (7 bases). Trimming removed 6 bases from V and 13 bases from J, with 19 bases in between. The CDR3 sequence is 13 residues long. CDR1 SNHLY and CDR2 FYNNEI come from the germline V gene. Variable domain in full (rest from reference TRBV2 and TRBJ2-1): EPEVTQTPSHQVTQMGQEVILRCVPISNHLYFYWYRQILGQKVEFLVSFYNNEISEKSEIFDDQFSVERPDGSNFTLKIRSTKLEDSAMYFCASSPTGTGAQFFGPGTRLTVL.

The chain has TRBV6-5 and TRBJ2-7; D ambiguous. Germline V gene data show CDR1 as MNHEY and CDR2 as SVGAGI. The V end was cut by 0 bases, the J end by 7 bases, with 10 bases between. The CDR3 runs 13 residues. CDR3 sequence reads: CASSYSRIREQYF. The CDR3 bases are TGTGCCAGCAGTTACTCGCGAATCCGGGAGCAGTACTTC.